These 22 T cell receptor beta chains share one sample of origin, sequenced in a study of T-cell reconstitution after alpha-beta-depleted transplantation in children. Unique molecular identifiers were incorporated when the TCRbeta library was constructed. TCRdb called the PCR reads again in MiXCR, with one record for every CDR3 protein. The sample contains 400,000 to 450,000 distinct CDR3 sequences, roughly 44% of which appear only once. The source was PBMCs, collected before TCRalphabeta/CD19-depleted stem cell transplant. The receptors stem from a girl aged 2-10 years with aplastic anemia, due to receive a stem cell transplant.

The chain combines TRBV9 with TRBJ1-1; 7 nucleotides match TRBD1. The junction had 3 bases not matched to a gene; V was cut back by 0 bases and J by 4 bases. The length of the CDR3 is 14 residues. CDR1 is SGDLS, CDR2 YYNGEE, per germline. The CDR3 DNA reads TGTGCCAGCAGCGTAGCTCCAGGGGGCACTGAAGCTTTCTTT. Protein product: CASSVAPGGTEAFF. The entire variable domain, with the rest obtained from reference TRBV9 and TRBJ1-1, is as follows: DSGVTQTPKHLITATGQRVTLRCSPRSGDLSVYWYQQSLDQGLQFLIQYYNGEERAKGNILERFSAQQFPDLHSELNLSSLELGDSALYFCASSVAPGGTEAFFGQGTRLTVV.

This chain uses TRBV20-1 with TRBJ1-2; TRBD1 is a possible D gene (5 bases). This CDR3 is built from 13 residues. Germline V gives CDR1 DFQATT, CDR2 SNEGSKA (reference sequence). V lost 6 bases to trimming and J lost 3 bases, with 14 bases between them. CDR3 sequence (DNA): TGCAGTGCCTCGCTCGGGACCGACTATGGCTACACCTTC. Its protein product is CSASLGTDYGYTF.

This clonotype was recorded a few times. This chain uses TRBV7-3 with TRBJ2-3; D assignment may be TRBD1 or TRBD2 (5 bases each). Germline-derived CDR1 and CDR2 are SGHTA and FQGTGA. The CDR3 spans 15 residues. Trimming took 2 bases from V and 4 from J, leaving 13 bases between them. CDR3: CASSLRGGAADTQYF. CDR3 DNA: TGTGCCAGCAGCTTACGGGGCGGAGCCGCAGATACGCAGTATTTT.

V is TRBV20-1 and J is TRBJ2-6, with TRBD1 as a possible D gene (6 bases). The CDR3 is 15 amino acids. Germline V CDR1 and CDR2: DFQATT, SNEGSKA (reference sequence). Trimming left V 3 bases short and J 2 bases short, with 11 bases between. The CDR3 DNA is TGCAGTGCTAGGCCCCCAGGGGCTGGGGCCAACGTCCTGACTTTC. Translating gives CSARPPGAGANVLTF.

This clonotype was seen only a few times. This chain joins TRBV4-1 and TRBJ1-5, with a tentative D call TRBD1 (5 bases). The CDR3 is 15 residues long. Per germline, CDR1 MGHRA and CDR2 YSYEKL. Trimming cost V 0 bases and J 2 bases, with 8 bases left between them. The CDR3 loop reads CASSQDTGGNQPQHF. The CDR3 coding sequence is TGCGCCAGCAGCCAAGATACGGGGGGCAATCAGCCCCAGCATTTT.

Worth noting for this clonotype: Given a much more abundant clone one base away, this may be a read error. The rearrangement links TRBV5-1 to TRBJ2-2; TRBD2 agrees at 10 bases. V dropped 4 bases and J dropped 6; count of bases not matched to a gene: 12. CDR1 and CDR2 from the germline V gene are SGHRS and YFSETQ. CDR3 size: 17 residues. The CDR3 DNA is TGCGCCAGCAGCCCGTCTAGCGGGAGTCTCTTGGCCGGGGAGCTGTTTTTT. Protein sequence: CASSPSSGSLLAGELFF.

The chain couples TRBV6-1 to TRBJ1-4; D not resolved. The CDR3 contains 16 residues. Germline V gives CDR1 MNHNS, CDR2 SASEGT. Between the trimmed V and J ends, which lost 6 bases and 0 bases, there was a span of 14 bases. The CDR3 is CASSRGAGATNEKLFF. Here the CDR3 DNA reads TGTGCCAGCAGCAGAGGAGCCGGAGCAACTAATGAAAAACTGTTTTTT.

The chain has TRBV6-1 and TRBJ2-1, with D unclear. With 5 bases removed from V and 0 bases from J, the gap between germline ends came to 5 bases. This CDR3 region has 13 residues. The germline V gene encodes CDR1 MNHNS and CDR2 SASEGT. DNA of the CDR3: TGTGCCAGCAGTCCTGCCTCCTACAATGAGCAGTTCTTC. Its protein product is CASSPASYNEQFF.

The chain carries TRBV20-1 and TRBJ2-4; the D call may be TRBD1 or TRBD2 (5 bases each). Germline V lookup: CDR1 DFQATT, CDR2 SNEGSKA (reference sequence). The CDR3 is 15 residues long. V was trimmed by 4 bases and J by 1 base, leaving 14 bases between them. The CDR3 sequence is CSAMGEIRAKNIQYF. DNA for the CDR3: TGCAGTGCTATGGGGGAGATCCGCGCCAAAAACATTCAGTACTTC.

About this clonotype itself: Sequence at one end of the junction differs from germline and may be a read error. CDR3 loop: CASTLRYSEANVLTF. The DNA for the CDR3 is TGTGCCAGCACCCTACGGTACTCTGAGGCCAACGTCCTGACTTTC. This chain links TRBV28 with TRBJ2-6; D is undetermined. Germline-derived CDR1 and CDR2 are MDHEN and SYDVKM. This CDR3 comprises 15 residues.

This chain joins TRBV15 and TRBJ2-7; TRBD1 agrees at 7 bases. The CDR3 contains 14 residues. The junction had 1 base not matched to a gene; V was cut back by 0 bases and J by 2 bases. Looked up from germline, CDR1 is LNHNV and CDR2 is YYDKDF (reference sequence). The CDR3 DNA follows: TGTGCCACCAGCAGAGAAGGGACAGCCTACGAGCAGTACTTC. Translated, it gives CATSREGTAYEQYF.

The chain has TRBV15 and TRBJ2-1; D ambiguous. This CDR3 has 13 amino acids. Germline V lookup: CDR1 LNHNV, CDR2 YYDKDF (reference sequence). Trimming took 6 bases from V and 3 from J, leaving 9 bases between them. CDR3 amino acids: CATSLGHYNEQFF. CDR3 bases: TGTGCCACCAGTCTAGGGCACTACAATGAGCAGTTCTTC. The complete variable domain, with remaining parts taken from reference TRBV15 and TRBJ2-1, reads DAMVIQNPRYQVTQFGKPVTLSCSQTLNHNVMYWYQQKSSQAPKLLFHYYDKDFNNEADTPDNFQSRRPNTSFCFLDIRSPGLGDTAMYLCATSLGHYNEQFFGPGTRLTVL.

This clonotype appeared a few times. V and J are TRBV5-1 and TRBJ2-7, with 10 bases lining up with TRBD2. The CDR3 runs 14 residues. Trimming at V came to 5 bases and at J to 6 bases, leaving 8 bases not matched to a gene. Germline-derived CDR1 and CDR2 are SGHRS and YFSETQ. CDR3 region: CASSQREGLPEQYF. The CDR3 DNA sequence: TGCGCCAGCAGTCAGCGGGAGGGCCTGCCCGAGCAGTACTTC.

The count of this clonotype is one. The CDR3 sequence is CASFQRSPSYEQYF. The CDR3 DNA reads as TGTGCCAGCTTTCAAAGGTCCCCATCCTACGAGCAGTACTTC. The chain uses TRBV6-1 and TRBJ2-7; no clear D gene. The CDR3 totals 14 residues. Germline loops: CDR1 MNHNS, CDR2 SASEGT. V was clipped by 8 bases and J by 1 base, with 15 bases between them.

This clonotype was detected a few times. The chain's CDR3 is CASSYGEQFF. CDR3 sequence (DNA): TGTGCCAGCAGCTACGGTGAGCAGTTCTTC. The J gene is TRBJ2-1, the V gene TRBV11-2; D is uncertain. Trimming pared 4 bases from V and 9 bases from J, leaving 4 bases between. This CDR3 comprises 10 residues. Germline V gene data show CDR1 as SGHAT and CDR2 as FQNNGV.

The gene calls are TRBV7-3 and TRBJ2-5; D remains unclear. This CDR3 spans 13 amino acids. V lost 0 bases and J 5 bases, leaving 7 bases between the germline ends. Germline values: CDR1 SGHTA, CDR2 FQGTGA. CDR3 DNA: TGTGCCAGCAGCTTAACCGTGGGTGAGACCCAGTACTTC. Its translation: CASSLTVGETQYF.

This chain joins TRBV5-1 and TRBJ2-3, with 13 bases aligning to TRBD2. Trimming cost V 4 bases and J 2 bases; bases outside gene matches: 7. Looked up from germline, CDR1 is SGHRS and CDR2 is YFSETQ. This CDR3 contains 17 residues. The DNA for the CDR3 is TGCGCCAGCAGCCTAGGACTAGCGGGGGATATCACAGATACGCAGTATTTT. Encoded protein: CASSLGLAGDITDTQYF.

In its sample, this clonotype was seen many times. The chain couples TRBV7-9 to TRBJ2-7; D unclear. Germline V lookup: CDR1 SEHNR, CDR2 FQNEAQ (reference sequence). The CDR3 is made up of 12 amino acids. Trimming stripped 5 bases from V and 0 bases from J, with 5 bases between. This CDR3 is CASSPYSYEQYF. The CDR3 DNA reads as TGTGCCAGCAGCCCCTACTCCTACGAGCAGTACTTC.

In this sample, this clonotype turned up many times. The V gene is TRBV20-1, the J gene TRBJ2-5; D is unresolved. The germline CDR1 and CDR2 sequences are DFQATT and SNEGSKA (reference sequence). Deletions cut 7 bases from V and 3 bases from J, with 15 bases between. The CDR3 loop spans 13 amino acids. CDR3 amino acids: CSVILTQKETQYF. The CDR3, as DNA: TGCAGTGTAATACTCACACAGAAAGAGACCCAGTACTTC.

The V and J genes are TRBV12-3 or TRBV12-4 and TRBJ1-4, with TRBD1 matching 8 bases. This CDR3 is 16 amino acids long. V shed 8 bases, J shed 2 bases, and the junction held 10 bases outside the gene matches. The CDR3 spells CASGLDRALTNEKLFF. For the CDR3, the DNA is TGTGCCAGCGGATTGGACAGGGCTCTGACTAATGAAAAACTGTTTTTT.

Only one count was recorded for this clonotype. This chain joins TRBV28 and TRBJ2-2; 8 bases fit TRBD1. Germline-derived CDR1 and CDR2 are MDHEN and SYDVKM. This CDR3 comprises 14 residues. With 10 bases clipped from V and 5 bases from J, the junction kept 9 bases outside the gene matches. The CDR3 loop is CATTGQAATGELFF. The CDR3 DNA follows: TGTGCCACAACGGGACAGGCCGCGACCGGGGAGCTGTTTTTT.

V and J are TRBV11-2 and TRBJ2-3; weak D call: TRBD1 (6 bases). Germline lookup yields CDR1 SGHAT and CDR2 FQNNGV. The V and J ends lost 2 bases and 0 bases respectively, with 12 bases between them. CDR3 length equals 16 residues. DNA of the CDR3: TGTGCCAGCAGCTTAAGAGGACAGACTAGCACAGATACGCAGTATTTT. Its protein product is CASSLRGQTSTDTQYF. The whole variable domain, filled in from reference TRBV11-2 and TRBJ2-3, reads EAGVAQSPRYKIIEKRQSVAFWCNPISGHATLYWYQQILGQGPKLLIQFQNNGVVDDSQLPKDRFSAERLKGVDSTLKIQPAKLEDSAVYLCASSLRGQTSTDTQYFGPGTRLTVL.